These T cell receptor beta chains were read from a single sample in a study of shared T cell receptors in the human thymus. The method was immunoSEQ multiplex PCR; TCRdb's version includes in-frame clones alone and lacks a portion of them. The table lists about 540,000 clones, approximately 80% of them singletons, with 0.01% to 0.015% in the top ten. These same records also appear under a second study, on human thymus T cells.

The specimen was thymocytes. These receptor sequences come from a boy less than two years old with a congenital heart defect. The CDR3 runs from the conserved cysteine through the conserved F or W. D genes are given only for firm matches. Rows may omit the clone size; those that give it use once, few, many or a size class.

CDR3: CASSSSGNTDTQYF; DNA: TGTGCCAGCAGCTCCAGCGGGAACACAGATACGCAGTATTTT; J: TRBJ2-3; D: TRBD2; V: TRBV7-9; size: NA
CDR3: CASSAGQINYGYTF; DNA: TGTGCCAGCAGTGCGGGACAAATTAACTATGGCTACACCTTC; J: TRBJ1-2; D: NA; V: TRBV2; size: NA
CDR3: CASSDSAGGNQPQHF; DNA: TGTGCCAGCAGTGATTCGGCAGGGGGCAATCAGCCCCAGCATTTT; J: TRBJ1-5; D: NA; V: TRBV2; size: NA
CDR3: CASSTSKDQQFF; DNA: TGTGCCAGCAGTACTAGCAAGGACCAGCAGTTCTTC; J: TRBJ2-1; D: NA; V: TRBV28; size: NA
CDR3: CATSRWVGGDTQYF; DNA: TGTGCCACCAGCAGGTGGGTGGGGGGAGATACGCAGTATTTT; J: TRBJ2-3; D: NA; V: TRBV15; size: once
CDR3: CASSTRQGAGNTIYF; DNA: TGTGCCAGCAGCACCAGACAGGGGGCGGGAAACACCATATATTTT; J: TRBJ1-3; D: TRBD1; V: TRBV28; size: once
CDR3: CASSSRVMGGSYTF; DNA: TGTGCCAGCAGTTCCAGGGTTATGGGAGGGAGCTACACCTTC; J: TRBJ1-2; D: NA; V: TRBV6-6; size: few
CDR3: CASSLANGANEKLFF; DNA: TGTGCCAGCAGTTTGGCGAACGGGGCTAATGAAAAACTGTTTTTT; J: TRBJ1-4; D: NA; V: TRBV27; size: NA
CDR3: CASSFSHDRSSYF; DNA: TGTGCCAGCAGCTTTTCACACGACAGGAGCTCGTACTTC; J: TRBJ2-5; D: NA; V: TRBV7-9; size: NA
CDR3: CASSRNPIRGEGHNEQFF; DNA: TGTGCCAGCAGCCGGAATCCGATAAGGGGGGAGGGCCACAATGAGCAGTTCTTC; J: TRBJ2-1; D: NA; V: TRBV7-2; size: once
CDR3: CASSTGSQPQHF; DNA: TGTGCCAGCAGTACGGGAAGTCAGCCCCAGCATTTT; J: TRBJ1-5; D: NA; V: TRBV28; size: NA
CDR3: CASRKARREGGYTF; DNA: TGTGCCAGCAGAAAGGCGCGCAGGGAGGGTGGCTACACCTTC; J: TRBJ1-2; D: NA; V: TRBV5-4; size: NA
CDR3: CASSLDPGSSYEQYF; DNA: TGTGCCAGCAGCTTAGACCCCGGGAGTTCCTACGAGCAGTACTTC; J: TRBJ2-7; D: NA; V: TRBV11-2; size: few
CDR3: CASSLMNPILTKNIQYF; DNA: TGTGCCAGCAGTTTAATGAATCCAATACTAACCAAAAACATTCAGTACTTC; J: TRBJ2-4; D: NA; V: TRBV27; size: NA
CDR3: CASSVVSASGRAGSSYNEQFF; DNA: TGTGCCAGCAGCGTAGTTTCGGCTAGCGGGAGGGCCGGGAGCTCCTACAATGAGCAGTTCTTC; J: TRBJ2-1; D: TRBD2; V: TRBV9; size: few
CDR3: CASSQDLFSTNEKLFF; DNA: TGTGCCAGCAGCCAAGACCTTTTTTCAACTAATGAAAAACTGTTTTTT; J: TRBJ1-4; D: NA; V: TRBV14; size: few
CDR3: CASSTLRGELFF; DNA: TGTGCCAGCAGTACCCTGCGGGGGGAGCTGTTTTTT; J: TRBJ2-2; D: NA; V: TRBV25-1; size: NA
CDR3: CASSQDGAGGQETQYF; DNA: TGCGCCAGCAGCCAAGATGGAGCGGGAGGGCAAGAGACCCAGTACTTC; J: TRBJ2-5; D: TRBD2; V: TRBV4-1; size: NA
CDR3: CASSFYSPGANVLTF; DNA: TGCGCCAGCAGCTTCTATTCCCCTGGGGCCAACGTCCTGACTTTC; J: TRBJ2-6; D: NA; V: TRBV5-1; size: NA